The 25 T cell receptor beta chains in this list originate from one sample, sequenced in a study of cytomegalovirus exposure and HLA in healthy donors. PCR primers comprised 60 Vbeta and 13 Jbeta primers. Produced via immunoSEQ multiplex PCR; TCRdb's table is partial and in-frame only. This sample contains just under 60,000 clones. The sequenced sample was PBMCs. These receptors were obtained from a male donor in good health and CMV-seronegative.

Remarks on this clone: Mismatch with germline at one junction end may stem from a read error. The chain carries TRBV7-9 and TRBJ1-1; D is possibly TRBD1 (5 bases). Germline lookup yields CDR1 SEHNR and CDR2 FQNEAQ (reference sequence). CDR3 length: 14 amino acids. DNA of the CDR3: TGTGCCAGCAGCTTAATGGGGCTGAACACTGAAGATTTCTTT. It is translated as CASSLMGLNTEDFF.

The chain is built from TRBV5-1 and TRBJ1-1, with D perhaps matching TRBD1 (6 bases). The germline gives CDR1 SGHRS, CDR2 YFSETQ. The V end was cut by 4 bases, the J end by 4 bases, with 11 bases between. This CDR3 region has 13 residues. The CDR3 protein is CASSREGGTEAFF. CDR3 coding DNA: TGCGCCAGCAGCCGGGAGGGGGGCACTGAAGCTTTCTTT.

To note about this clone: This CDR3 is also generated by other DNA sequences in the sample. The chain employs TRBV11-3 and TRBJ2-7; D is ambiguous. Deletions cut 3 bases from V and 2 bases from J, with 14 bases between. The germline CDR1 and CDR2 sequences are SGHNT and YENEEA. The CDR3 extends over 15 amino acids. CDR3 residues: CASSLVLITTYEQYF. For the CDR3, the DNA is TGTGCCAGCAGCTTGGTACTCATAACGACCTACGAGCAGTACTTC.

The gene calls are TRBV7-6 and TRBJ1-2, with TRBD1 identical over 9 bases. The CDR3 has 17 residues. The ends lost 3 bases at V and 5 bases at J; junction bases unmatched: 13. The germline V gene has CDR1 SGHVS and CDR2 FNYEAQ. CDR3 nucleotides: TGTGCCAGCAGCTTGGAGACAGGGGGTGCCGGGTTGTATGGCTACACCTTC. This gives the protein CASSLETGGAGLYGYTF.

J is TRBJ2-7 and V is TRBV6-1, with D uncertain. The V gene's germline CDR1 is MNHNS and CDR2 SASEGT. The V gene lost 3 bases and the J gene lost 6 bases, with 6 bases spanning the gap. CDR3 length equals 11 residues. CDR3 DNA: TGTGCCAGCAGTGACTCTCTCGAGCAGTACTTC. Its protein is CASSDSLEQYF.

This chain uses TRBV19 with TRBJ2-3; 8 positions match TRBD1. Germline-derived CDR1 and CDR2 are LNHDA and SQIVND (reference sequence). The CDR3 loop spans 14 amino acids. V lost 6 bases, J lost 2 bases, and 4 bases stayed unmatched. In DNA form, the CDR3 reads TGTGCCAGTAGATTGGACAGGGTCACAGATACGCAGTATTTT. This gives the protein CASRLDRVTDTQYF.

The DNA for the CDR3 is TGTGCCAGCAGCTTACTGGACAGGGGGTACGTGACAGATACGCAGTATTTT. Translated, it gives CASSLLDRGYVTDTQYF. The V call is TRBV5-5, the J call TRBJ2-3; 10 bases are a match to TRBD1. There are 17 residues in the CDR3. Germline CDR1 and CDR2: SGHKS and YYEKEE (reference sequence). V shed 2 bases and J 3 bases; nucleotides not matched to a gene: 9.

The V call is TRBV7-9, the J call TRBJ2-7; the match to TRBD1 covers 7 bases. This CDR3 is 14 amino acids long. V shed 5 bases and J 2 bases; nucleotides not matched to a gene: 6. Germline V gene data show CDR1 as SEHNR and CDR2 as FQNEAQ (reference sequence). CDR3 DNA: TGTGCCAGCAGCCGACAGGGTAGCGCCTACGAGCAGTACTTC. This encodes CASSRQGSAYEQYF.

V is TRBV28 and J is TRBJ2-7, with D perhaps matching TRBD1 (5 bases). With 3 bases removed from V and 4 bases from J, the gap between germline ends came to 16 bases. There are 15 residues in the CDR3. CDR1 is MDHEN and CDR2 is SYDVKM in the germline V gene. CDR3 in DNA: TGTGCCAGCAGTTTTTCTTGGCAGGGTTATTACGAGCAGTACTTC. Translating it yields CASSFSWQGYYEQYF.

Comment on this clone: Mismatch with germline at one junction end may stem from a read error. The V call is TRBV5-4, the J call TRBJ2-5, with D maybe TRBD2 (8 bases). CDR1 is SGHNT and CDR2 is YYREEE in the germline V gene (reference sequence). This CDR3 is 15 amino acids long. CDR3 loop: CASSSPGGGGENQYF. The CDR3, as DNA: TGTGCCAGCAGCTCCCCGGGAGGGGGCGGGGAGAACCAGTACTTC.

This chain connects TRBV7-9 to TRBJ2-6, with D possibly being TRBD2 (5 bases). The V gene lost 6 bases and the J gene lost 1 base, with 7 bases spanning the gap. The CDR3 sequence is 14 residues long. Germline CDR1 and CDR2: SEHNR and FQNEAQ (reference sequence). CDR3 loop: CASREGSGANVLTF. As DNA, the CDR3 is TGTGCCAGCAGAGAGGGATCTGGGGCCAACGTCCTGACTTTC.

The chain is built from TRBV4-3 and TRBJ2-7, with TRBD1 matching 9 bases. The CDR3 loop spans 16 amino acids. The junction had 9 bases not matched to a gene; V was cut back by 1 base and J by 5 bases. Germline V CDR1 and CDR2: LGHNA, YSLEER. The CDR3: CASSQAPGQGSNEQYF. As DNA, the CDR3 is TGCGCCAGCAGCCAAGCTCCGGGACAGGGTTCCAACGAGCAGTACTTC.

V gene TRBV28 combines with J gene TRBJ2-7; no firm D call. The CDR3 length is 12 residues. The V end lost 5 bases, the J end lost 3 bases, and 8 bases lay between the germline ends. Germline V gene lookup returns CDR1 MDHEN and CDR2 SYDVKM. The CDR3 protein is CASSPNGYEQYF. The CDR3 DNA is TGTGCCAGCAGTCCAAACGGCTACGAGCAGTACTTC.

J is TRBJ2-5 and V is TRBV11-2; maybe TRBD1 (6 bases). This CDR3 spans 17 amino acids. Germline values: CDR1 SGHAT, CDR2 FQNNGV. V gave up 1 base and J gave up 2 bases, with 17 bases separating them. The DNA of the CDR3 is TGTGCCAGCAGCTTAGGGGTAGACAGGAGTGGTCAAGAGACCCAGTACTTC. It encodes CASSLGVDRSGQETQYF.

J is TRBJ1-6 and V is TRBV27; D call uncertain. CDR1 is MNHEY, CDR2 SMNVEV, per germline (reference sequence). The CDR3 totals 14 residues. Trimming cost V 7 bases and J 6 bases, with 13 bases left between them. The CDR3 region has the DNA TGTGCCAGCAACCCCACCACGGGTAATTCACCCCTCCACTTT. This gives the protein CASNPTTGNSPLHF.

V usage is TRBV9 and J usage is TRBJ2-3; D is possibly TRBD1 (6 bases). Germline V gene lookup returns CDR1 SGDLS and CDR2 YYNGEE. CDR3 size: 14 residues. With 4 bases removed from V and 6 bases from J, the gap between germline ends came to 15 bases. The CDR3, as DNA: TGTGCCAGCAGCCCTCCTGAGGGGGTGGATACGCAGTATTTT. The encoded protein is CASSPPEGVDTQYF.

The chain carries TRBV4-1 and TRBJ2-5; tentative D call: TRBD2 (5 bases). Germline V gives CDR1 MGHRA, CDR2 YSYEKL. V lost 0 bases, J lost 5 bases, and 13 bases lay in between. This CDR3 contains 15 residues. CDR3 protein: CASSQDPRGVETQYF. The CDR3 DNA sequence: TGCGCCAGCAGCCAAGATCCTCGGGGTGTGGAGACCCAGTACTTC.

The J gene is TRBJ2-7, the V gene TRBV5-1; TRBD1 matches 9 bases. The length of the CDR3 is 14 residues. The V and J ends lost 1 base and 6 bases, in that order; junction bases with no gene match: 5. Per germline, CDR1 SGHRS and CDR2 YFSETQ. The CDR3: CASSLRQGVGEQYF. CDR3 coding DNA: TGCGCCAGCAGCTTGAGACAGGGGGTAGGCGAGCAGTACTTC.

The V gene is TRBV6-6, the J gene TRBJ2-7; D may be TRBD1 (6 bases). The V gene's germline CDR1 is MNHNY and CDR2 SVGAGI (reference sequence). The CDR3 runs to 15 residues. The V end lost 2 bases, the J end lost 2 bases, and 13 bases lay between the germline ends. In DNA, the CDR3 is TGTGCCAGCAGTTACCCTCACAGGGATACCTACGAGCAGTACTTC. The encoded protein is CASSYPHRDTYEQYF.

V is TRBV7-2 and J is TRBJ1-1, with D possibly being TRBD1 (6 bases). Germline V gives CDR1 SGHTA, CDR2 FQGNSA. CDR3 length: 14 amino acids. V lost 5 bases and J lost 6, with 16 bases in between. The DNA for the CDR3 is TGTGCCAGCAGCCTTAGAACAGGGCGGGCTGAAGCTTTCTTT. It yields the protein CASSLRTGRAEAFF.

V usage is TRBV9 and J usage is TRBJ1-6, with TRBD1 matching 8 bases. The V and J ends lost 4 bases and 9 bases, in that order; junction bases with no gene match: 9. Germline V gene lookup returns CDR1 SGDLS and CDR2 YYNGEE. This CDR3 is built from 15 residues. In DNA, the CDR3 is TGTGCCAGCAGCCGGACAGGGCCTTTCGGTTCACCCCTCCACTTT. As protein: CASSRTGPFGSPLHF. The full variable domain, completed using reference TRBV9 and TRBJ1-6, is DSGVTQTPKHLITATGQRVTLRCSPRSGDLSVYWYQQSLDQGLQFLIQYYNGEERAKGNILERFSAQQFPDLHSELNLSSLELGDSALYFCASSRTGPFGSPLHFGNGTRLTVT.

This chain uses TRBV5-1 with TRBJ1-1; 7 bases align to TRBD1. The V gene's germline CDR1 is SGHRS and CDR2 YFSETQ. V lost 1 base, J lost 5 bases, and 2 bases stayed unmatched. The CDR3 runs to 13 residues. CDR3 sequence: CASSLTGVTEAFF. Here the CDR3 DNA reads TGCGCCAGCAGCTTGACAGGGGTGACTGAAGCTTTCTTT. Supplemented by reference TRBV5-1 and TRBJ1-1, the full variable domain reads KAGVTQTPRYLIKTRGQQVTLSCSPISGHRSVSWYQQTPGQGLQFLFEYFSETQRNKGNFPGRFSGRQFSNSRSEMNVSTLELGDSALYLCASSLTGVTEAFFGQGTRLTVV.

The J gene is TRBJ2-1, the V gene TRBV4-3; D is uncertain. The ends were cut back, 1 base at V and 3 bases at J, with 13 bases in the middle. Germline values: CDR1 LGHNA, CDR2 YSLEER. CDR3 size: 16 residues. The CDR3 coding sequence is TGCGCCAGCAGCCAAGGGCTCCAAAGATTCTACAATGAGCAGTTCTTC. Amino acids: CASSQGLQRFYNEQFF.

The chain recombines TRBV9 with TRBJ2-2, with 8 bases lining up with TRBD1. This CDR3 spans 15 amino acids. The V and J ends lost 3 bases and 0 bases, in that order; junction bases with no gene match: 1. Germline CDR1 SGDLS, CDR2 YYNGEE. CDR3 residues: CASSATGANTGELFF. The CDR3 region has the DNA TGTGCCAGCAGCGCGACAGGGGCGAACACCGGGGAGCTGTTTTTT.

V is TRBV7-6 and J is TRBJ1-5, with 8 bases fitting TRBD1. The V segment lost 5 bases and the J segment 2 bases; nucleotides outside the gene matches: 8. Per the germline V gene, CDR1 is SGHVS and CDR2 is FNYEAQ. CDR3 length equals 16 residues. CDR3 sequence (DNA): TGTGCCAGCAGCCGCTATCAGGGGGCAGGCAATCAGCCCCAGCATTTT. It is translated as CASSRYQGAGNQPQHF. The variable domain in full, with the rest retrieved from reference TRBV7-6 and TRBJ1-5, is GAGVSQSPRYKVTKRGQDVALRCDPISGHVSLYWYRQALGQGPEFLTYFNYEAQQDKSGLPNDRFSAERPEGSISTLTIQRTEQRDSAMYRCASSRYQGAGNQPQHFGDGTRLSIL.